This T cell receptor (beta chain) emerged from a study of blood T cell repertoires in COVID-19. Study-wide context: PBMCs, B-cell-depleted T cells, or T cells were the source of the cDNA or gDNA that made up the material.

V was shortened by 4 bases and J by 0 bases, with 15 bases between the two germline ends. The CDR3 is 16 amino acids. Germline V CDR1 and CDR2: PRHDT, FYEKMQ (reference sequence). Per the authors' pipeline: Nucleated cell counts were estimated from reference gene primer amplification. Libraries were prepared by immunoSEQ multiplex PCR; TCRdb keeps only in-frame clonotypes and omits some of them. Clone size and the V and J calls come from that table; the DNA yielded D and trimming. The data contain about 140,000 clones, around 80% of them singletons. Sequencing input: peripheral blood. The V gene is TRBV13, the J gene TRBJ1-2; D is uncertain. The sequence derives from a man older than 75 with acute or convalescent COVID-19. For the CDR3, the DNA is TGTGCCAGCAGCTCCCTCTCAGTTCTGACTAACTATGGCTACACCTTC. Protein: CASSSLSVLTNYGYTF.